One TCR beta chain is described in this entry. While infection was still active, Seattle patients were enrolled and then followed longitudinally. This sample is drawn from a study of blood T cell repertoires in COVID-19. The CDR3 runs to 14 residues. V was shortened by 4 bases and J by 5 bases, with 14 bases between the two germline ends. Germline values: CDR1 SEHNR, CDR2 FQNEAQ (reference sequence). As handled by the study authors: Estimation of nucleated cell counts relied on the amplification of reference gene primers. Assay: immunoSEQ multiplex PCR; the TCRdb copy retains only in-frame clones and omits some. Clone size and the V and J calls come from that table; the DNA yielded D and trimming. This table has 85,000 to 100,000 clones, about 91% appearing once.

Sequenced input: peripheral blood. V usage is TRBV7-9 and J usage is TRBJ1-1; tentatively, D is TRBD1 (6 bases). This TCR came from a man aged 50 to 60 with COVID-19, enrolled during active disease. In DNA, the CDR3 is TGTGCCAGCAGCTACAGGGAAATTGGGACTGAAGCTTTCTTT. Translated, it gives CASSYREIGTEAFF.